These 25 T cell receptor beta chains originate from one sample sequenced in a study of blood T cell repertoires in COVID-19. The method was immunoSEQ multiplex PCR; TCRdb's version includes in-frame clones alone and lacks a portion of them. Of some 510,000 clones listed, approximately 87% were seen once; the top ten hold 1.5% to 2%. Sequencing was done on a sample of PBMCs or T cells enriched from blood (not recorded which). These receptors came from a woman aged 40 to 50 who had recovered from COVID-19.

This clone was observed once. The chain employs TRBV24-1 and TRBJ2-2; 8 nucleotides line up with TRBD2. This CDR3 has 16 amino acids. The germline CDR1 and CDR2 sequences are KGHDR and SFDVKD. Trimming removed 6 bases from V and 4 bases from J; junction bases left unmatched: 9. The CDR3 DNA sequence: TGTGCCACCAGTCGGGGCGGGAGGACTGGCACCGGGGAGCTGTTTTTT. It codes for CATSRGGRTGTGELFF.

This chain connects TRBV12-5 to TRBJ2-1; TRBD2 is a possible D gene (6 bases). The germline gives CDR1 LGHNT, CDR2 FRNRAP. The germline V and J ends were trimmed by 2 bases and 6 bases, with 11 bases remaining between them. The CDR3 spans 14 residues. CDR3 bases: TGTGCTAGTGGTTTGAGTAGCGGAGGCAATGAGCAGTTCTTC. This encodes CASGLSSGGNEQFF.

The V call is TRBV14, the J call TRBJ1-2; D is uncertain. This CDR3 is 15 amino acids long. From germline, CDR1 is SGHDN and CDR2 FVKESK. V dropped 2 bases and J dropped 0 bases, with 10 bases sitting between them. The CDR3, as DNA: TGTGCCAGCAGCCAACAGGTTTCAGCTAACTATGGCTACACCTTC. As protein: CASSQQVSANYGYTF.

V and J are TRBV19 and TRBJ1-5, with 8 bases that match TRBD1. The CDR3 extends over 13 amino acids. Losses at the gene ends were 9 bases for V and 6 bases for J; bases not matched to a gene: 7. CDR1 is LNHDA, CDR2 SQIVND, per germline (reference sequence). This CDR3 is CASQGAPAQPQHF. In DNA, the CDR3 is TGTGCCAGCCAGGGGGCGCCGGCTCAGCCCCAGCATTTT.

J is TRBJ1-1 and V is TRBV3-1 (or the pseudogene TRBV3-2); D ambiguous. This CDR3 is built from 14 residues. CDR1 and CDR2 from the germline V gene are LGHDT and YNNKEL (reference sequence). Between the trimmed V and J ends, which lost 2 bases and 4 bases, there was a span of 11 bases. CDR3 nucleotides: TGTGCCAGCAGCCAACCGCGGGGTGGCACTGAAGCTTTCTTT. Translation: CASSQPRGGTEAFF.

The CDR3 reads CASRGQSTDTQYF. CDR3 coding DNA: TGTGCCAGCAGGGGACAATCCACAGATACGCAGTATTTT. V usage is TRBV2 and J usage is TRBJ2-3; weak D call: TRBD1 (6 bases). Germline CDR1 SNHLY, CDR2 FYNNEI. The germline V and J ends were trimmed by 6 bases and 2 bases, with 9 bases remaining between them. CDR3 length equals 13 residues.

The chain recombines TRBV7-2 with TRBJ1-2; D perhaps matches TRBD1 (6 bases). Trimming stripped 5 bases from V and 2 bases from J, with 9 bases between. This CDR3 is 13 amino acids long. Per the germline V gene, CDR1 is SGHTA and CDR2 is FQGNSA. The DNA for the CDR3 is TGTGCCAGCAGCCGACAGGAGAACTATGGCTACACCTTC. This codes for CASSRQENYGYTF. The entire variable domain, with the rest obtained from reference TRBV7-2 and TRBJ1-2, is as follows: GAGVSQSPSNKVTEKGKDVELRCDPISGHTALYWYRQSLGQGLEFLIYFQGNSAPDKSGLPSDRFSAERTGGSVSTLTIQRTQQEDSAVYLCASSRQENYGYTFGSGTRLTVV.

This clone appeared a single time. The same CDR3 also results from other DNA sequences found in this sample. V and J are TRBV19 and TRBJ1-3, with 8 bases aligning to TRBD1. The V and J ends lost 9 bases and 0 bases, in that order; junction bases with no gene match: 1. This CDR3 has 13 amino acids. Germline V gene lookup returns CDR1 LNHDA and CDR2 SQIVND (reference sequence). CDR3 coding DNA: TGTGCCAGCGGACAGGGCTCTGGAAACACCATATATTTT. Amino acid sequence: CASGQGSGNTIYF.

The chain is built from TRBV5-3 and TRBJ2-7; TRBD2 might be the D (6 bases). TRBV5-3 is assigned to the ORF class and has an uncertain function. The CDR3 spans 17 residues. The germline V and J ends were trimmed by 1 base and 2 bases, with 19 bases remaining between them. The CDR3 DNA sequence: TGTGCCAGAAGCTTGAAACAAAAACTAGCTAATACCTACGAGCAGTACTTC. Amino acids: CARSLKQKLANTYEQYF.

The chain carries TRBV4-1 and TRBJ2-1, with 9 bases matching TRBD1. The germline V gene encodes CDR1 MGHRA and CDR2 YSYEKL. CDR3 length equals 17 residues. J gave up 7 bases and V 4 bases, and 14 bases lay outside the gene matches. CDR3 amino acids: CASSPLRQGGPTNEQFF. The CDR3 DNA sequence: TGCGCCAGCAGCCCCCTTCGACAGGGGGGACCGACTAATGAGCAGTTCTTC.

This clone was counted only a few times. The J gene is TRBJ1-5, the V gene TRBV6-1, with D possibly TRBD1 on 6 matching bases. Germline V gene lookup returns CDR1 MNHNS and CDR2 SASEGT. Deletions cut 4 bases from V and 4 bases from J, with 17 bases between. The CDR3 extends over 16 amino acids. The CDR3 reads CASSASRQATNQPQHF. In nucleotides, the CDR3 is TGTGCCAGCAGTGCATCCAGACAGGCGACTAATCAGCCCCAGCATTTT.

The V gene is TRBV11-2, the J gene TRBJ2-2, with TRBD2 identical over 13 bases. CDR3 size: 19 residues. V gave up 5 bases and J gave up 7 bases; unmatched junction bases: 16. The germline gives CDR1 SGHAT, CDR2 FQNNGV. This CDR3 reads CASSASRILAGGPSGELFF. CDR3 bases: TGTGCCAGCAGCGCGAGTAGGATACTAGCGGGAGGGCCCAGCGGGGAGCTGTTTTTT.

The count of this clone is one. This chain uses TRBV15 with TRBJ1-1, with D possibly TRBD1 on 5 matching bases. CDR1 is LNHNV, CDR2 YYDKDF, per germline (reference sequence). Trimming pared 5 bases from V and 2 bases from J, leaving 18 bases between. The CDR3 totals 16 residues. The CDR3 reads CATSLGLTVGNTEAFF. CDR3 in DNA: TGTGCCACCAGCTTGGGATTGACAGTCGGAAACACTGAAGCTTTCTTT. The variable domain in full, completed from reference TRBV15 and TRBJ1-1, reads DAMVIQNPRYQVTQFGKPVTLSCSQTLNHNVMYWYQQKSSQAPKLLFHYYDKDFNNEADTPDNFQSRRPNTSFCFLDIRSPGLGDTAMYLCATSLGLTVGNTEAFFGQGTRLTVV.

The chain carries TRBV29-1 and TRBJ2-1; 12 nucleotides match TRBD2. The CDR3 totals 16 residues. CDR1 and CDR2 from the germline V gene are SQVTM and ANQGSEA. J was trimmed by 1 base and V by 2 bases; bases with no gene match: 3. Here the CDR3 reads CSVESGTSGSYNEQFF. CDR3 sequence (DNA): TGCAGCGTTGAAAGTGGGACTAGCGGGTCCTACAATGAGCAGTTCTTC.

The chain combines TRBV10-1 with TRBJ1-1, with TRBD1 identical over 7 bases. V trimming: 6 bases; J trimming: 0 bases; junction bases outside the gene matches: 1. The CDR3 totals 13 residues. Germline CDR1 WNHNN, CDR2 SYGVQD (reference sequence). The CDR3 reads CASRDRMNTEAFF. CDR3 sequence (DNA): TGCGCCAGCAGGGACAGGATGAACACTGAAGCTTTCTTT.

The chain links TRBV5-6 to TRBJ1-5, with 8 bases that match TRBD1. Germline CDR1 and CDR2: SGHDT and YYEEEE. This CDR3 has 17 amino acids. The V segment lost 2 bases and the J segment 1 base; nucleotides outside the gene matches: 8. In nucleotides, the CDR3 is TGTGCCAGCAGCTTTTATTCCGGGGACAGGAGCAATCAGCCCCAGCATTTT. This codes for CASSFYSGDRSNQPQHF.

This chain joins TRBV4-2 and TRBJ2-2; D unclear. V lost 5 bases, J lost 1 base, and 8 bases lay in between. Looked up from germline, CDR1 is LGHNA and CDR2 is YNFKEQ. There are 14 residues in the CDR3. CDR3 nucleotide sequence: TGTGCCAGCAGCTCCCAATTGAACACCGGGGAGCTGTTTTTT. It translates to CASSSQLNTGELFF.

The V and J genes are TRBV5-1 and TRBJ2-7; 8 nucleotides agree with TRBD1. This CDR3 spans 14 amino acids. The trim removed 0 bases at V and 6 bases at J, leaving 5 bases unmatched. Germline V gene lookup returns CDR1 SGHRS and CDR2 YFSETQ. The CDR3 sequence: CASSLGQGTSEQYF. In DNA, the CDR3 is TGCGCCAGCAGCTTGGGACAGGGGACGAGCGAGCAGTACTTC. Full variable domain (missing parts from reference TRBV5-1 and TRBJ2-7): KAGVTQTPRYLIKTRGQQVTLSCSPISGHRSVSWYQQTPGQGLQFLFEYFSETQRNKGNFPGRFSGRQFSNSRSEMNVSTLELGDSALYLCASSLGQGTSEQYFGPGTRLTVT.

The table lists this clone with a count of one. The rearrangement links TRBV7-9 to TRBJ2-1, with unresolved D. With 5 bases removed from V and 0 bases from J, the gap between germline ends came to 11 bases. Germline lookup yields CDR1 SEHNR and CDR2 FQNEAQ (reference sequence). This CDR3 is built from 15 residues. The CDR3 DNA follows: TGTGCCAGCAGCCCCCCGCCGAGCTCCTACAATGAGCAGTTCTTC. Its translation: CASSPPPSSYNEQFF.

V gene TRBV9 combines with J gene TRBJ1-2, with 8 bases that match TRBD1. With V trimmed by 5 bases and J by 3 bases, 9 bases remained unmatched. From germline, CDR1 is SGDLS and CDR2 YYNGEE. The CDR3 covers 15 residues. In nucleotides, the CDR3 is TGTGCCAGCAGGGCCGCAGGGGGCCCGTACTATGGCTACACCTTC. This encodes CASRAAGGPYYGYTF.

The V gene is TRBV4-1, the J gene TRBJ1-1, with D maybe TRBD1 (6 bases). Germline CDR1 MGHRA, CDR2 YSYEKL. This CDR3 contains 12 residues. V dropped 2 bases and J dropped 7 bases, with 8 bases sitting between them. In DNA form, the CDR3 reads TGCGCCAGCAGCCAACAGGGGATTGAAGCTTTCTTT. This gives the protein CASSQQGIEAFF.

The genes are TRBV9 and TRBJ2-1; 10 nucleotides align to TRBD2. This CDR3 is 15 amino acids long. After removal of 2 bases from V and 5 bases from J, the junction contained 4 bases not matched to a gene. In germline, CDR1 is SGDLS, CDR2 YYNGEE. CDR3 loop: CASSVLAGEHNEQFF. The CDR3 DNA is TGTGCCAGCAGCGTCCTAGCGGGAGAGCACAATGAGCAGTTCTTC.

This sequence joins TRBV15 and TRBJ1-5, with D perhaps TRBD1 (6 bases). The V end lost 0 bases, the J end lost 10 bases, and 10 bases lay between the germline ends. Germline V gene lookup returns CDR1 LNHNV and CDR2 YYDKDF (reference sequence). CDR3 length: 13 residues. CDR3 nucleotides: TGTGCCACCAGCAGAGACAGGGGAGATCCCCAGCATTTT. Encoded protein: CATSRDRGDPQHF.

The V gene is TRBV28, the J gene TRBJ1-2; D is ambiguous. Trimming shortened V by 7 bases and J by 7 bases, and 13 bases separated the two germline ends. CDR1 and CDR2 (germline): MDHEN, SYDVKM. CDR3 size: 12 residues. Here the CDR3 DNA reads TGTGCCAGCATGGGTAGCGTCGGTGGCTACACCTTC. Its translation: CASMGSVGGYTF.

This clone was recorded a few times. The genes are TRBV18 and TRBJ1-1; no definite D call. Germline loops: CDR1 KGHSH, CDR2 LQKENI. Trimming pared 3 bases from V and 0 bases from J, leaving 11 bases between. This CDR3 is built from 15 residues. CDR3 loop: CASSPGTDVNTEAFF. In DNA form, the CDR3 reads TGTGCCAGCTCACCGGGCACGGATGTGAACACTGAAGCTTTCTTT. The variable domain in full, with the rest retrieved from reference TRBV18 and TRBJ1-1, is NAGVMQNPRHLVRRRGQEARLRCSPMKGHSHVYWYRQLPEEGLKFMVYLQKENIIDESGMPKERFSAEFPKEGPSILRIQQVVRGDSAAYFCASSPGTDVNTEAFFGQGTRLTVV.